The 19 T cell receptor beta chains presented below share a single source sample, sequenced in a study of CD8 T cells in ankylosing spondylitis. Study-level results: Among TCR beta sequences, a motif of under 10 highly homologous variants appeared characteristic of ankylosing spondylitis blood.

These receptors' targets are unknown. TCRdb analysed the 5' RACE reads with MiXCR anew, one entry per CDR3 protein. The data show about 210,000 distinct CDR3 sequences, about 7% seen once. The sequencing input was blood, either unsorted or a sorted T cell fraction (not recorded which). Receptors were obtained from a male donor with ankylosing spondylitis.

This clonotype came up a few times. The rearrangement links TRBV4-2 to TRBJ2-7; no firm D call. The CDR3 totals 13 residues. CDR1 LGHNA and CDR2 YNFKEQ come from the germline V gene. The V gene lost 3 bases and the J gene lost 6 bases, with 12 bases spanning the gap. Written as DNA, the CDR3 is TGTGCCAGCAGCCAGCGTACTAAGGGCGAGCAGTACTTC. Translating gives CASSQRTKGEQYF.

This clonotype appeared many times. The DNA for the CDR3 is TGTGCCAGCAGCCAGGACTCGACCCGTCTCATGGCCCCCTACGAGCAGTACTTC. Its protein product is CASSQDSTRLMAPYEQYF. The chain links TRBV3-1 to TRBJ2-7; D is perhaps TRBD2 (5 bases). CDR1 and CDR2 (germline): LGHDT, YNNKEL (reference sequence). V lost 3 bases and J 2 bases, leaving 23 bases between the germline ends. The length of the CDR3 is 18 residues.

This clonotype was detected ten times or more. The chain combines TRBV3-1 with TRBJ2-7, with TRBD1 identical over 7 bases. This CDR3 is 15 amino acids long. Per the germline V gene, CDR1 is LGHDT and CDR2 is YNNKEL (reference sequence). After removal of 0 bases from V and 2 bases from J, the junction contained 4 bases not matched to a gene. The CDR3 here is CASSQETGVPYEQYF. As DNA, the CDR3 is TGTGCCAGCAGCCAAGAAACAGGGGTCCCCTACGAGCAGTACTTC.

Only one count was recorded for this clonotype. The rearrangement joins TRBV19 to TRBJ2-1; 8 bases line up with TRBD1. The CDR3 is 15 residues long. Germline V gives CDR1 LNHDA, CDR2 SQIVND (reference sequence). V lost 2 bases to trimming and J lost 6 bases; unmatched junction nucleotides: 6. CDR3 DNA sequence: TGTGCCAGTAGTATATCTGAGACAGGGGTCAATGAGCAGTTCTTC. Translation gives CASSISETGVNEQFF.

This clonotype was seen ten or more times. This chain uses TRBV4-2 with TRBJ1-5; D is unresolved. Trimming took off 1 base at V and 0 bases at J, with 7 bases between the two ends. The germline CDR1 and CDR2 sequences are LGHNA and YNFKEQ. The CDR3 spans 15 residues. The CDR3 loop is CASSQVEGSNQPQHF. The CDR3 DNA follows: TGTGCCAGCAGCCAAGTGGAGGGTAGCAATCAGCCCCAGCATTTT.

This clonotype was counted many times. The chain recombines TRBV9 with TRBJ2-1, with 9 bases fitting TRBD2. J gave up 4 bases and V 3 bases, and 11 bases lay outside the gene matches. The CDR3 is 17 residues long. Germline loops: CDR1 SGDLS, CDR2 YYNGEE. The CDR3 sequence: CASSGPNSGGFYNEQFF. In DNA, the CDR3 is TGTGCCAGCAGCGGACCCAACAGCGGGGGGTTTTACAATGAGCAGTTCTTC.

This clonotype was picked up many times. Relative to the germline gene, one junction end is altered; a read error may explain this. This sequence joins TRBV20-1 and TRBJ2-7; possibly TRBD1 or TRBD2 for D (5 bases each). Germline V gives CDR1 DFQATT, CDR2 SNEGSKA (reference sequence). The CDR3 loop spans 15 amino acids. This CDR3 reads CSAGDRDAAFYEQYF. The CDR3 DNA reads TGCAGTGCTGGAGACCGGGACGCGGCCTTCTACGAGCAGTACTTC.

This clonotype was seen many times. CDR3 protein: CSGGGRGTEAFF. As DNA, the CDR3 is TGCAGCGGAGGGGGGAGAGGGACTGAAGCTTTCTTT. The chain couples TRBV29-1 to TRBJ1-1, with D possibly matching TRBD1 (6 bases). Germline V gene sequence: CDR1 SQVTM, CDR2 ANQGSEA. CDR3 length: 12 amino acids. V was trimmed by 7 bases and J by 5 bases, leaving 14 bases between them.

This clonotype has ten or more counts. The chain links TRBV11-2 to TRBJ2-7; possible D gene TRBD2, 6 bases. From germline, CDR1 is SGHAT and CDR2 FQNNGV. Trimming took off 5 bases at V and 2 bases at J, with 16 bases between the two ends. The CDR3 runs to 15 residues. The CDR3, as DNA: TGTGCCAGCAGCGTTCTCACGGGACTGACCTACGAGCAGTACTTC. Its translation: CASSVLTGLTYEQYF.

V gene TRBV20-1 combines with J gene TRBJ1-2; TRBD1 aligns across 7 bases. Trimming cost V 5 bases and J 0 bases; bases outside gene matches: 15. From germline, CDR1 is DFQATT and CDR2 SNEGSKA (reference sequence). The CDR3 length is 17 residues. The CDR3 here is CSAPPRGQTLSNYGYTF. The CDR3, as DNA: TGCAGTGCTCCACCTCGGGGACAGACTCTCTCTAACTATGGCTACACCTTC.

The sample holds a few counts of this clonotype. The rearrangement links TRBV11-2 to TRBJ2-5, with 14 bases matching TRBD2. The CDR3 is 17 amino acids. Germline V gene data show CDR1 as SGHAT and CDR2 as FQNNGV. The V and J ends lost 6 bases and 2 bases, in that order; junction bases with no gene match: 8. The CDR3, as DNA: TGTGCCAGCAGTTACCGGGGGACTAGCGGGGGACAAGAGACCCAGTACTTC. Its translation: CASSYRGTSGGQETQYF.

This clonotype has more than one count but fewer than ten. This chain joins TRBV6-2 or TRBV6-3 and TRBJ2-7, with 7 positions matching TRBD2. Trimming at V came to 4 bases and at J to 0 bases, leaving 9 bases not matched to a gene. CDR1 and CDR2 (germline): MNHEY, SVGEGT. CDR3 length: 16 amino acids. CDR3 sequence: CASSFASGFSSYEQYF. CDR3 bases: TGTGCCAGCAGTTTCGCTAGCGGATTTAGCTCCTACGAGCAGTACTTC.

There are many counts of this clonotype. The chain uses TRBV7-9 and TRBJ1-1; TRBD1 matches at 10 bases. V was clipped by 5 bases and J by 7 bases; unmatched bases: 4. This CDR3 is 13 amino acids long. Germline CDR1 SEHNR, CDR2 FQNEAQ (reference sequence). CDR3 nucleotides: TGTGCCAGCAGCCTCGGGACAGGGGTTGAAGCTTTCTTT. Its translation: CASSLGTGVEAFF.

This clonotype has ten or more counts. V gene TRBV9 combines with J gene TRBJ1-3, with D maybe TRBD1 (5 bases). V was cut by 2 bases and J by 0 bases, with 15 bases left in between. Germline loops: CDR1 SGDLS, CDR2 YYNGEE. This CDR3 region has 17 residues. CDR3 sequence: CASSVGDSSYSGNTIYF. DNA of the CDR3: TGTGCCAGCAGCGTGGGTGACAGCTCATACTCTGGAAACACCATATATTTT.

This clonotype was seen more than once but under ten times. The chain uses TRBV27 and TRBJ1-2, with D uncertain. The germline gives CDR1 MNHEY, CDR2 SMNVEV (reference sequence). V shed 2 bases and J shed 8 bases, with 12 bases lying between them. The CDR3 is made up of 13 amino acids. The CDR3 DNA reads as TGTGCCAGCAGTTTAGGCGGAGTGGGAGGCTACACCTTC. This encodes CASSLGGVGGYTF.

This clonotype occurred many times. The V and J genes are TRBV4-3 and TRBJ2-7, with D perhaps given as TRBD1 or TRBD2 (5 bases each). This CDR3 spans 16 amino acids. V lost 3 bases and J 0 bases, leaving 15 bases between the germline ends. Germline V CDR1 and CDR2: LGHNA, YSLEER. In DNA form, the CDR3 reads TGCGCCAGCAGCCAGGCGAGGTGGGACCCCTCCTACGAGCAGTACTTC. Translating gives CASSQARWDPSYEQYF.

The sample holds many counts of this clonotype. The V call is TRBV5-1, the J call TRBJ2-3; D not certain. CDR1 is SGHRS and CDR2 is YFSETQ in the germline V gene. The CDR3 length is 15 residues. V was trimmed by 0 bases and J by 1 base, leaving 9 bases between them. The CDR3: CASSLAESRTDTQYF. The CDR3 DNA follows: TGCGCCAGCAGCTTGGCCGAGAGCCGCACAGATACGCAGTATTTT.

This clonotype was detected a few times. J is TRBJ2-7 and V is TRBV6-2 or TRBV6-3; D is unclear. V lost 6 bases and J 3 bases, leaving 18 bases between the germline ends. Per germline, CDR1 MNHEY and CDR2 SVGEGT. This CDR3 comprises 15 residues. For the CDR3, the DNA is TGTGCCAGCAGCCCCCTGACGGGTGCCTGCTACGAGCAGTACTTC. This translates into CASSPLTGACYEQYF.

This clonotype was picked up many times. This rearrangement joins TRBV28 to TRBJ1-1; D remains ambiguous. The V gene lost 1 base and the J gene lost 0 bases, with 12 bases spanning the gap. CDR1 is MDHEN, CDR2 SYDVKM, per germline. The CDR3 extends over 16 amino acids. The CDR3 region has the DNA TGTGCCAGCAGTTTATCCTTTGGGTCTATGAACACTGAAGCTTTCTTT. Residues: CASSLSFGSMNTEAFF.